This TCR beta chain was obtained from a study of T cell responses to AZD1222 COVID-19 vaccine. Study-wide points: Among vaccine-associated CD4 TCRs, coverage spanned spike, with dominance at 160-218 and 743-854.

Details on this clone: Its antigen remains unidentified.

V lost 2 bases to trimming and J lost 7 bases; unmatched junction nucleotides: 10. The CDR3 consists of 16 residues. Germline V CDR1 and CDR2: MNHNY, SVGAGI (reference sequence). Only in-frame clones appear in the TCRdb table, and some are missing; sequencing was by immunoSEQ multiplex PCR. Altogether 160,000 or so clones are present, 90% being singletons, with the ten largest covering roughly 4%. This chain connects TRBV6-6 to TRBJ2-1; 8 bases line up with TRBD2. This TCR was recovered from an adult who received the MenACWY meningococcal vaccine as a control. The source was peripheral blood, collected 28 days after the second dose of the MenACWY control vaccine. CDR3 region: CASSYPAGREANEQFF. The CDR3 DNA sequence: TGTGCCAGCAGTTACCCAGCAGGGCGGGAGGCTAATGAGCAGTTCTTC.